The 14 T cell receptor beta chains below come from one sample, sequenced in a study of T cell repertoires in cytomegalovirus infection. These receptors have no known antigen. TCRdb itself ran the reads through MiXCR, one entry per CDR3 protein. This repertoire shows about 83,000 distinct CDR3 sequences, about 31% found once; its top ten account for around 68%. The material sequenced was CD8+ T cells from cultured PBMCs, taken from culture after CMV antigen stimulation. These receptors came from a human donor in good health (CMV status not recorded). Some clones in this sample may be carry-over from other donors' samples.

This clonotype occurred many times. The rearrangement links TRBV29-1 to TRBJ2-3, with D possibly TRBD1 on 6 matching bases. The germline V and J ends were trimmed by 7 bases and 2 bases, with 16 bases remaining between them. Germline CDR1 SQVTM, CDR2 ANQGSEA. This CDR3 region has 14 residues. CDR3: CSAMSGAVTDTQYF. The CDR3, as DNA: TGCAGCGCAATGTCAGGGGCCGTCACAGATACGCAGTATTTT.

This rearrangement joins TRBV12-3 or TRBV12-4 to TRBJ1-4, with D unresolved. V lost 6 bases, J lost 9 bases, and 20 bases lay in between. The CDR3 covers 15 residues. The CDR3 DNA reads as TGTGCCAGCAGGGATGGGTTGAATCCAGCGAAAAAACTGTTTTTT. As protein: CASRDGLNPAKKLFF.

This chain links TRBV10-3 with TRBJ1-2; a weak D match, TRBD1 (6 bases). V lost 4 bases and J 7 bases, leaving 19 bases between the germline ends. The CDR3 contains 15 residues. The V gene's germline CDR1 is ENHRY and CDR2 SYGVKD. CDR3 in amino acids: CAISVPDRKGAGYTF. The CDR3 nucleotides are TGTGCCATCAGTGTACCGGACAGAAAAGGGGCTGGCTACACCTTC.

Of note for this clonotype: A much bigger clone sits one base away, suggesting this may be a read error. The rearrangement links TRBV7-2 to TRBJ2-1, with D possibly TRBD2 on 5 matching bases. Germline assignment: CDR1 SGHTA and CDR2 FQGNSA. This CDR3 has 14 amino acids. The CDR3 DNA reads TGTACCAGCAGCCTAGCTTACCCTAGGGATGAGCAGTTCTTC. Translation: CTSSLAYPRDEQFF.

V is TRBV4-1 and J is TRBJ2-7; D is uncertain. CDR1 is MGHRA and CDR2 is YSYEKL in the germline V gene. The CDR3 spans 15 residues. V was clipped by 4 bases and J by 0 bases, with 13 bases between them. CDR3 amino acids: CASSPAGSGSYEQYF. CDR3 coding DNA: TGCGCCAGCAGCCCAGCCGGGTCTGGCTCCTACGAGCAGTACTTC.

The CDR3 here is CASNERSMGLAGGSTDTQYF. The CDR3 DNA sequence: TGCGCCAGCAACGAAAGATCTATGGGACTAGCGGGGGGAAGCACAGATACGCAGTATTTT. This chain uses TRBV4-1 with TRBJ2-3; 15 positions match TRBD2. The trim removed 7 bases at V and 0 bases at J, leaving 14 bases unmatched. The CDR3 is 20 amino acids. Germline CDR1 and CDR2: MGHRA and YSYEKL.

The CDR3 coding sequence is TGTGCCAGCAGCTTGGACTCTGATACGCAGTATTTT. Protein sequence: CASSLDSDTQYF. The chain joins TRBV13 to TRBJ2-3, with D possibly being TRBD2 (5 bases). Trimming shortened V by 3 bases and J by 6 bases, and 7 bases separated the two germline ends. The CDR3 is 12 amino acids. The germline V gene has CDR1 PRHDT and CDR2 FYEKMQ (reference sequence).

V is TRBV6-2 or TRBV6-3 and J is TRBJ1-1; 10 nucleotides match TRBD1. The CDR3 sequence is 16 residues long. Germline V gives CDR1 MNHEY, CDR2 SVGEGT. V lost 5 bases and J lost 0; bases outside the gene matches: 6. The CDR3 spells CASSPLGQGVNTEAFF. The DNA of the CDR3 is TGTGCCAGCAGTCCCCTCGGACAGGGGGTGAACACTGAAGCTTTCTTT.

As to this clonotype: A much larger clone lies a single base off, so this may be a read error. V gene TRBV19 combines with J gene TRBJ1-2; weak D call: TRBD1 (6 bases). The CDR3 is made up of 13 amino acids. Germline V lookup: CDR1 LNHDA, CDR2 SQIVND (reference sequence). The chain's CDR3 is CVSLQDSPYGYTF. CDR3 nucleotide sequence: TGTGTCAGCTTACAGGACAGTCCCTATGGCTACACCTTC.

This clonotype was seen a single time. V gene TRBV5-6 combines with J gene TRBJ2-5; the D gene is possibly TRBD2 (6 bases). Trimming pared 4 bases from V and 5 bases from J, leaving 15 bases between. Germline CDR1 is SGHDT and CDR2 is YYEEEE. The CDR3 extends over 14 amino acids. The CDR3: CASSQGGVRETQYF. Written as DNA, the CDR3 is TGTGCCAGCAGCCAGGGCGGGGTAAGGGAGACCCAGTACTTC.

V usage is TRBV29-1 and J usage is TRBJ1-1; no clear D gene. V was clipped by 6 bases and J by 5 bases, with 13 bases between them. The CDR3 runs 12 residues. The V gene's germline CDR1 is SQVTM and CDR2 ANQGSEA. The CDR3 sequence: CSVTPLGTEAFF. The CDR3 DNA follows: TGCAGCGTGACTCCCCTGGGAACTGAAGCTTTCTTT.

The chain carries TRBV4-1 and TRBJ1-5; no definite D call. Germline CDR1 and CDR2: MGHRA and YSYEKL. Trimming left V 0 bases short and J 0 bases short, with 3 bases between. The CDR3 covers 14 residues. CDR3 sequence reads: CASSQDGSNQPQHF. As DNA, the CDR3 is TGCGCCAGCAGCCAAGACGGTAGCAATCAGCCCCAGCATTTT.

The chain joins TRBV6-5 to TRBJ2-5; D not resolved. CDR1 and CDR2 from the germline V gene are MNHEY and SVGAGI. The CDR3 sequence is 13 residues long. V lost 5 bases and J lost 4, with 11 bases in between. CDR3 DNA sequence: TGTGCCAGCAGTCAGGCCCCGAGAGAGACCCAGTACTTC. Translation gives CASSQAPRETQYF.

The V gene is TRBV2, the J gene TRBJ1-5; perhaps TRBD1 as D (6 bases). The CDR3 sequence is 14 residues long. Trimming shortened V by 5 bases and J by 9 bases, and 17 bases separated the two germline ends. Germline CDR1 and CDR2: SNHLY and FYNNEI. The CDR3 bases are TGTGCCAGCAGTTCGCAGGGGCCTGGGTGGCCCCAGCATTTT. Its translation is CASSSQGPGWPQHF.